This T cell receptor (beta chain) emerged from a study of T-cell reconstitution after alpha-beta-depleted transplantation in children. Study results and caveats: The study traced high day-60 TCRbeta diversity in some patients to surviving recipient T cells and thymic progenitors. The study reportedly traced alpha-beta T cells about two months after transplant to several hundred expanded graft clones.

Unique molecular identifiers were incorporated into the prepared TCRbeta library. TCRdb processed the PCR reads anew with MiXCR; each CDR3 protein has one entry. Of hundreds of thousands of distinct CDR3 sequences listed, about 10% are singletons. CDR1 and CDR2 from the germline V gene are SGHTA and FQGNSA. There are 13 residues in the CDR3. V lost 4 bases and J 7 bases, leaving 11 bases between the germline ends. There are many counts of this clonotype. As yet, its antigen is unknown. Sequences were derived from PBMCs, sampled before TCRalphabeta/CD19-depleted stem cell transplant. The chain combines TRBV7-2 with TRBJ2-1, with TRBD2 as a possible D gene (5 bases). The clonotype was recovered from a child younger than 10 with inherited bone marrow failure, due to receive a stem cell transplant. The CDR3 DNA reads as TGTGCCAGCAGCTACGTTGGCGGGAATGAGCAGTTCTTC. Its protein product is CASSYVGGNEQFF.